This is a list of T cell receptor beta chains from one sample in a study of shared clonotypes between healthy human individuals. TCRdb's copy holds only in-frame clones and misses some; the assay was immunoSEQ multiplex PCR. The table has approximately 1,000,000 clones, 60% to 80% seen once. Sequencing used memory CD4+ T cells from PBMCs. All receptors come from a man between 18 and 35 years old in good health. Some clones in this sample may be carry-over from other donors' samples. Each CDR3 is given with its conserved first and last residue. A D gene is named only where the DNA matches it firmly. The size of a clone is reported for some rows only, either as once, few or many, or as a class for expanded clones.

v_gene	j_gene	d_gene	abundance	CDR3nt	CDR3aa
TRBV4-2	TRBJ1-1	.	.	TGTGCCAGCAGCCACAGGGGCGGCGCGGAAACTGAAGCTTTCTTT	CASSHRGGAETEAFF
TRBV5-5	TRBJ1-1	.	few	TGTGCCAGCAGCTTGGGCCCAGGGGATGAAGCTTTCTTT	CASSLGPGDEAFF
TRBV30	TRBJ2-1	TRBD2	.	TGTGCCTGGAGTAGGCTAGCGGGAGGAGATGAGCAGTTCTTC	CAWSRLAGGDEQFF
TRBV5-1	TRBJ2-2	TRBD2	few	TGCGCCAGCAGTTACGGGAGGGAGACCGGGGAGCTGTTTTTT	CASSYGRETGELFF
TRBV7-8	TRBJ2-1	TRBD2	.	TGTGCCAGCAGCCTACTAGCGGGAGATGTCAATGAGCAGTTCTTC	CASSLLAGDVNEQFF
TRBV19	TRBJ2-5	TRBD1	.	TGTGCCAGTAGTTCGACAGGGGCCAAAGAGACCCAGTACTTC	CASSSTGAKETQYF
TRBV28	TRBJ1-5	TRBD1	.	TGTGCCAGCAGTTTCGGGACAGTAGTATTAGGCAATCAGCCCCAGCATTTT	CASSFGTVVLGNQPQHF
TRBV6-1	TRBJ2-7	.	.	TGTGCCAGCAGTGAAGCGGGGTCCGAAAAGAAGTACTTC	CASSEAGSEKKYF
TRBV28	TRBJ1-2	TRBD1	.	TGTGCCAGCAGTCTGCTAAACAGGGGAAATGGCTACACCTTC	CASSLLNRGNGYTF
TRBV30	TRBJ1-2	.	.	TGTGCCTGGAGTAAGAATTTAGCTAACTATGGCTACACCTTC	CAWSKNLANYGYTF
TRBV5-1	TRBJ1-1	.	.	TGCGCCAGCAGCTTGGTGGGGGTGACTGAAGCTTTCTTT	CASSLVGVTEAFF
TRBV5-1	TRBJ2-7	TRBD1	.	TGCGCCAGCAGCTTGGTGGACAGGGGATCCTACGAGCAGTACTTC	CASSLVDRGSYEQYF